This T cell receptor beta chain was found in a study of brain T cells in children with intractable seizures. Study results and limitations: Pre- and post-surgery blood differed in depth, so pre-surgery absences may be undersampling. Patients' HCMV serostatus was unknown; virus specificity rests on CDR3 similarity alone.

The germline CDR1 and CDR2 sequences are MNHEY and SVGAGI. The CDR3 extends over 11 amino acids. The V end was cut by 6 bases, the J end by 1 base, with 1 base between. Surgery cases with the highest brain T cell transcript signatures were chosen for sequencing. At least one anti-epileptic drug was given before surgery. Produced via immunoSEQ multiplex PCR; TCRdb's table is partial and in-frame only. The sample lists fewer than 25,000 clones, roughly 94% occurring once. In its sample, this clone was seen once. Antigen unknown. Specimen: peripheral blood, collected at surgery. The TCR sequence derives from a boy between 10 and 17 years old with focal cortical dysplasia and intractable seizures. The chain recombines TRBV6-5 with TRBJ1-5; D call uncertain. Here the CDR3 reads CASRSNQPQHF. CDR3 nucleotide sequence: TGTGCCAGCAGGAGCAATCAGCCCCAGCATTTT.